This TCR beta chain was found in a study of T-cell memory formation after mild COVID-19. In this sample, this clonotype turned up a few times. A single record per CDR3 protein comes from TCRdb applying MiXCR to the 5' RACE reads. The table has approximately 560,000 distinct CDR3 sequences, approximately 15% seen once; the top ten hold approximately 8.1%. The TCR comes from an adult woman who had mild COVID-19 (a few samples of this study predate the infection). Cell type and time point are not known. The sample taken for sequencing was PBMCs or a T cell subset sorted from them (not recorded which).

Written as DNA, the CDR3 is TGTGCCAGCAGCTTCCTGGGCTCCTACGAGCAGTACTTC. Its translation: CASSFLGSYEQYF. The rearrangement joins TRBV5-5 to TRBJ2-7; D unresolved. This CDR3 region has 13 residues. Germline V gene lookup returns CDR1 SGHKS and CDR2 YYEKEE (reference sequence). Trimming removed 2 bases at V and 0 bases at J, with 6 bases between.